The 19 T cell receptor beta chains below come from one sample, sequenced in a study of radiation and T cells in renal cell carcinoma (dated by TCRdb to about 2020). Library construction relied on the immunoSEQ multiplex PCR assay. The table was pulled from immuneACCESS by TCRdb, which kept in-frame rearrangements only. Such tables lose some clones; where checked, under half of the loss comes from unresolved V genes, and the rest has no known cause. Recorded for this sample are about 130,000 clones; over 75% of them occurred a single time. The ten most abundant clones make up about 11% of the sample. The time point label, read with the paper, signifies: baseline pretreatment blood. The treatment or condition label on this specimen signifies: 15 Gy SBRT to primary tumor, nephrectomy 4 weeks later. The sequenced sample was blood, obtained from a patient whose treatment included radiotherapy and nephrectomy. The receptors were sampled from a woman aged 45-59 years with renal cell carcinoma.

This rearrangement joins TRBV6-1 to TRBJ1-5; D not resolved. Germline V CDR1 and CDR2: MNHNS, SASEGT. V lost 6 bases and J 5 bases, leaving 11 bases between the germline ends. This CDR3 has 13 amino acids. The CDR3 region has the DNA TGTGCCAGCAGCGCTAACCAGGATCAGCCCCAGCATTTT. This gives the protein CASSANQDQPQHF.

The V call is TRBV29-1, the J call TRBJ2-5; D may be TRBD2 (6 bases). Per germline, CDR1 SQVTM and CDR2 ANQGSEA. V was clipped by 1 base and J by 4 bases, with 19 bases between them. CDR3 length equals 16 residues. CDR3 residues: CSVEATLFAGTETQYF. The CDR3 DNA sequence: TGCAGCGTTGAAGCAACGTTATTCGCGGGGACAGAGACCCAGTACTTC.

This sequence joins TRBV15 and TRBJ1-1; a weak D match, TRBD1 (6 bases). The CDR3 runs to 13 residues. Trimming left V 6 bases short and J 11 bases short, with 19 bases between. The germline CDR1 and CDR2 sequences are LNHNV and YYDKDF (reference sequence). The CDR3 sequence: CATRRRDNSAAFF. For the CDR3, the DNA is TGTGCCACCAGACGCCGGGACAACTCGGCGGCTTTCTTT.

The chain couples TRBV5-1 to TRBJ2-7; a weak D match, TRBD2 (5 bases). V lost 3 bases and J lost 1, with 23 bases in between. Looked up from germline, CDR1 is SGHRS and CDR2 is YFSETQ. The CDR3 spans 18 residues. The CDR3 nucleotides read TGCGCCAGCAGCTCCCGGGAATGGACGGATGACCCTTCCTACGAGCAGTACTTC. Encoded protein: CASSSREWTDDPSYEQYF. Full variable domain (missing parts from reference TRBV5-1 and TRBJ2-7): KAGVTQTPRYLIKTRGQQVTLSCSPISGHRSVSWYQQTPGQGLQFLFEYFSETQRNKGNFPGRFSGRQFSNSRSEMNVSTLELGDSALYLCASSSREWTDDPSYEQYFGPGTRLTVT.

The CDR3 region is CASFQRPGGNEQFF. CDR3 coding DNA: TGCGCCAGCTTTCAACGCCCTGGCGGCAATGAGCAGTTCTTC. This chain connects TRBV5-1 to TRBJ2-1, with D unclear. Germline loops: CDR1 SGHRS, CDR2 YFSETQ. The CDR3 spans 14 residues. Trimming stripped 7 bases from V and 6 bases from J, with 17 bases between.

On this clone itself: Other DNA sequences from this sample encode an identical CDR3 as well. The rearrangement uses TRBV7-9 and TRBJ1-6; D uncertain. This CDR3 spans 12 amino acids. Germline CDR1 SEHNR, CDR2 FQNEAQ (reference sequence). The V and J ends lost 5 bases and 6 bases respectively, with 5 bases between them. CDR3 residues: CASSLVNSPLHF. The CDR3 nucleotides read TGTGCCAGCAGCCTAGTTAATTCACCCCTCCACTTT.

This clone was recorded once. The V and J genes are TRBV6-5 and TRBJ1-1; possible D gene TRBD1, 6 bases. CDR1 MNHEY and CDR2 SVGAGI come from the germline V gene. CDR3 length: 15 residues. V lost 2 bases, J lost 1 base, and 11 bases lay in between. The chain's CDR3 is CASSYQGRRNTEAFF. CDR3 coding DNA: TGTGCCAGCAGTTACCAGGGGCGCAGGAACACTGAAGCTTTCTTT.

This clone was counted only a few times. The rearrangement joins TRBV6-1 to TRBJ1-2, with D possibly TRBD1 on 6 matching bases. The CDR3 runs 12 residues. Germline CDR1 and CDR2: MNHNS and SASEGT. V lost 6 bases and J 7 bases, leaving 12 bases between the germline ends. The CDR3 DNA reads as TGTGCCAGCAGGTTACAGGGCATTGGCTACACCTTC. Translating it yields CASRLQGIGYTF.

The V gene is TRBV5-1, the J gene TRBJ1-1; D call uncertain. Germline V gene lookup returns CDR1 SGHRS and CDR2 YFSETQ. This CDR3 is 16 amino acids long. The ends were cut back, 0 bases at V and 0 bases at J, with 12 bases in the middle. The CDR3 bases are TGCGCCAGCAGCTTGGCCGCGGGGTGGGTGAACACTGAAGCTTTCTTT. This encodes CASSLAAGWVNTEAFF.

The chain is built from TRBV2 and TRBJ2-3; D is possibly TRBD1 (6 bases). Trimming cost V 5 bases and J 3 bases, with 15 bases left between them. This CDR3 spans 15 amino acids. Germline V gene lookup returns CDR1 SNHLY and CDR2 FYNNEI. CDR3 in DNA: TGTGCCAGCAGTCCCCAGGGGATTGGTACAGATACGCAGTATTTT. Its translation: CASSPQGIGTDTQYF.

This sequence joins TRBV6-6 and TRBJ2-1, with D possibly TRBD2 on 5 matching bases. CDR1 and CDR2 from the germline V gene are MNHNY and SVGAGI (reference sequence). The germline V and J ends were trimmed by 0 bases and 15 bases, with 21 bases remaining between them. The CDR3 sequence is 15 residues long. The CDR3 nucleotides read TGTGCCAGCAGTTACTCTAACGTAGGGATGGAAGAGGGGTTCTTC. This codes for CASSYSNVGMEEGFF.

The chain is built from TRBV6-5 and TRBJ2-1; 7 positions agree with TRBD1. The CDR3 covers 14 residues. Germline CDR1 and CDR2: MNHEY and SVGAGI. V lost 2 bases to trimming and J lost 4 bases; unmatched junction nucleotides: 2. CDR3 DNA: TGTGCCAGCAGTTACGGGGACAGTTACAATGAGCAGTTCTTC. It yields the protein CASSYGDSYNEQFF.

For this clone: Other DNA sequences in the sample encode the same CDR3. The chain links TRBV9 to TRBJ1-6, with D uncertain. Germline CDR1 and CDR2: SGDLS and YYNGEE. The V gene lost 2 bases and the J gene lost 0 bases, with 9 bases spanning the gap. The CDR3 consists of 16 residues. The CDR3 coding sequence is TGTGCCAGCAGCGTTGGGAGTAGCTCCTATAATTCACCCCTCCACTTT. It encodes CASSVGSSSYNSPLHF.

This chain links TRBV4-1 with TRBJ2-1, with D possibly being TRBD1 (6 bases). V lost 0 bases and J lost 5, with 14 bases in between. Germline values: CDR1 MGHRA, CDR2 YSYEKL. The CDR3 sequence is 16 residues long. The CDR3 region is CASSQETRGYDNEQFF. CDR3 nucleotides: TGCGCCAGCAGCCAAGAGACCAGGGGTTATGACAATGAGCAGTTCTTC.

The chain joins TRBV7-2 to TRBJ2-3, with D perhaps matching TRBD2 (6 bases). V was shortened by 5 bases and J by 4 bases, with 13 bases between the two germline ends. This CDR3 comprises 14 residues. Germline V lookup: CDR1 SGHTA, CDR2 FQGNSA. The CDR3 DNA is TGTGCCAGCAGCCCCCTCGGGAGCGCAGATACGCAGTATTTT. It encodes CASSPLGSADTQYF.

This clone was found a few times. The V and J genes are TRBV5-6 and TRBJ1-1; D perhaps matches TRBD1 (6 bases). The CDR3 length is 15 residues. Trimming left V 6 bases short and J 2 bases short, with 17 bases between. Germline V gene sequence: CDR1 SGHDT, CDR2 YYEEEE. For the CDR3, the DNA is TGTGCCAGCAACGCGAGGGGGTCCCTAAACACTGAAGCTTTCTTT. Amino acid sequence: CASNARGSLNTEAFF. Filled out from reference TRBV5-6 and TRBJ1-1, the complete variable domain reads DAGVTQSPTHLIKTRGQQVTLRCSPKSGHDTVSWYQQALGQGPQFIFQYYEEEERQRGNFPDRFSGHQFPNYSSELNVNALLLGDSALYLCASNARGSLNTEAFFGQGTRLTVV.

The chain has TRBV19 and TRBJ1-2; a weak D match, TRBD1 (5 bases). Trimming took 7 bases from V and 4 from J, leaving 19 bases between them. Germline loops: CDR1 LNHDA, CDR2 SQIVND (reference sequence). CDR3 size: 15 residues. The CDR3 DNA reads as TGTGCCAGTACCCCCCCGAGAGGGGACCTCTATGGCTACACCTTC. Its protein is CASTPPRGDLYGYTF.

The CDR3 here is CASSLVRQGARTGELFF. CDR3 nucleotide sequence: TGTGCCAGCAGCTTGGTCCGACAGGGGGCGAGGACCGGGGAGCTGTTTTTT. The J gene is TRBJ2-2, the V gene TRBV5-6, with 10 bases identical to TRBD1. V trimming: 0 bases; J trimming: 5 bases; junction bases outside the gene matches: 7. Germline CDR1 reads SGHDT; CDR2 reads YYEEEE. The CDR3 runs to 17 residues. The variable domain in full, with the rest retrieved from reference TRBV5-6 and TRBJ2-2, is DAGVTQSPTHLIKTRGQQVTLRCSPKSGHDTVSWYQQALGQGPQFIFQYYEEEERQRGNFPDRFSGHQFPNYSSELNVNALLLGDSALYLCASSLVRQGARTGELFFGEGSRLTVL.

V gene TRBV9 combines with J gene TRBJ2-7; D is possibly TRBD1 or TRBD2 (5 bases each). CDR1 is SGDLS and CDR2 is YYNGEE in the germline V gene. The CDR3 sequence is 15 residues long. Trimming removed 3 bases at V and 3 bases at J, with 16 bases between. The CDR3 nucleotides read TGTGCCAGCAGCGCGCAACCCAGGGAGATCTACGAGCAGTACTTC. Amino acids: CASSAQPREIYEQYF.